The 19 T cell receptor beta chains reported below all come from one sample, sequenced in a study of shared clonotypes between healthy human individuals. Assay: immunoSEQ multiplex PCR; the TCRdb copy retains only in-frame clones and omits some. The sample carries a few million clones, 92% recorded once. The sequenced material came from naive CD4+ T cells from PBMCs. The subset is: CD45RA+ positively selected. The receptors stem from a man aged 18 to 30 in good health. Some clones in this sample may be carry-over from other donors' samples.

The CDR3 region is CARGTVLGTEAFF. CDR3 DNA sequence: TGTGCCAGAGGGACAGTCCTGGGCACTGAAGCTTTCTTT. The chain combines TRBV2 with TRBJ1-1; 7 positions agree with TRBD1. Germline CDR1 reads SNHLY; CDR2 reads FYNNEI. This CDR3 comprises 13 residues. The V gene end was trimmed by 9 bases and the J gene end by 4 bases; junction bases not matched to a gene: 8.

The genes are TRBV28 and TRBJ2-7; D may be TRBD2 (5 bases). The CDR3 loop spans 17 amino acids. The germline V gene has CDR1 MDHEN and CDR2 SYDVKM. V was shortened by 4 bases and J by 3 bases, with 22 bases between the two germline ends. Here the CDR3 reads CASSSTTGKTLLYEQYF. Here the CDR3 DNA reads TGTGCCAGCAGTTCAACAACCGGGAAAACCCTACTCTACGAGCAGTACTTC.

Concerning this clone itself: This sample also contains other DNA sequences that code for the same CDR3. The chain is built from TRBV28 and TRBJ2-7; TRBD2 matches 8 bases. The CDR3 loop spans 14 amino acids. Germline trimming cut 3 bases from V and 2 bases from J; bases unmatched to any gene: 3. Germline values: CDR1 MDHEN, CDR2 SYDVKM. DNA for the CDR3: TGTGCCAGCAGTTTGGCGGGAGGTCCCTACGAGCAGTACTTC. Amino acid sequence: CASSLAGGPYEQYF.

The J gene is TRBJ2-5, the V gene TRBV9; D unclear. Trimming took off 4 bases at V and 5 bases at J, with 15 bases between the two ends. Germline assignment: CDR1 SGDLS and CDR2 YYNGEE. The CDR3 is 14 amino acids. This CDR3 reads CASSFGLGRETQYF. CDR3 DNA: TGTGCCAGCAGCTTTGGATTGGGTCGGGAGACCCAGTACTTC.

CDR3 sequence: CASSLDGTPQETQYF. The CDR3 DNA sequence: TGCGCCAGCAGCTTGGATGGGACCCCCCAAGAGACCCAGTACTTC. The rearrangement uses TRBV5-1 and TRBJ2-5; D assignment may be TRBD1 or TRBD2 (5 bases each). Germline values: CDR1 SGHRS, CDR2 YFSETQ. The ends were cut back, 0 bases at V and 1 base at J, with 10 bases in the middle. This CDR3 has 15 residues.

Points on this clone: Different DNA sequences within this sample yield the same CDR3. This rearrangement joins TRBV9 to TRBJ2-2, with a possible D match to TRBD2 (5 bases). Trimming shortened V by 0 bases and J by 8 bases, and 11 bases separated the two germline ends. CDR1 and CDR2 (germline): SGDLS, YYNGEE. The CDR3 is 14 amino acids. This chain's CDR3 is CASSVDVGAGELFF. The CDR3 DNA follows: TGTGCCAGCAGCGTAGATGTGGGAGCGGGGGAGCTGTTTTTT.

V and J are TRBV30 and TRBJ1-5; 7 bases fit TRBD1. V lost 2 bases and J lost 2; bases outside the gene matches: 6. CDR3 size: 15 residues. The V gene's germline CDR1 is GTSNPN and CDR2 SVGIG (reference sequence). This chain's CDR3 is CAWSITGTGNQPQHF. CDR3 DNA: TGTGCCTGGAGTATTACCGGGACAGGCAATCAGCCCCAGCATTTT.

DNA of the CDR3: TGTGCCAGCAGACGCACCCTTGGGCACTCCTATAATTCACCCCTCCACTTT. Translating gives CASRRTLGHSYNSPLHF. The chain links TRBV28 to TRBJ1-6, with D hard to call. V was cut by 6 bases and J by 0 bases, with 15 bases left in between. CDR1 and CDR2 from the germline V gene are MDHEN and SYDVKM. This CDR3 is built from 17 residues.

V gene TRBV28 combines with J gene TRBJ1-2, with a possible D match to TRBD1 (5 bases). This CDR3 comprises 15 residues. The germline gives CDR1 MDHEN, CDR2 SYDVKM. Between the trimmed V and J ends, which lost 6 bases and 8 bases, there was a span of 22 bases. This CDR3 is CASRTPRDGVGGYTF. The CDR3 nucleotides read TGTGCCAGCAGGACCCCGAGGGACGGGGTTGGCGGCTACACCTTC.

The genes are TRBV7-8 and TRBJ2-7; the match to TRBD1 covers 9 bases. Germline CDR1 SGHVS, CDR2 FQNEAQ. The ends lost 4 bases at V and 2 bases at J; junction bases unmatched: 6. This CDR3 contains 15 residues. CDR3 protein: CASSSGTGSPYEQYF. The CDR3 nucleotides read TGTGCCAGCAGCTCCGGGACAGGGTCTCCCTACGAGCAGTACTTC.

The gene calls are TRBV28 and TRBJ2-1, with TRBD2 matching 12 bases. The CDR3 contains 16 residues. J was trimmed by 3 bases and V by 5 bases; bases with no gene match: 5. Per germline, CDR1 MDHEN and CDR2 SYDVKM. The CDR3 is CASSVTSGRIYNEQFF. The CDR3 coding sequence is TGTGCCAGCAGTGTCACTAGCGGGAGGATCTACAATGAGCAGTTCTTC. The full variable domain, rest sourced from reference TRBV28 and TRBJ2-1, is DVKVTQSSRYLVKRTGEKVFLECVQDMDHENMFWYRQDPGLGLRLIYFSYDVKMKEKGDIPEGYSVSREKKERFSLILESASTNQTSMYLCASSVTSGRIYNEQFFGPGTRLTVL.

A single count supports this clone. The J gene is TRBJ1-2, the V gene TRBV5-8; D call uncertain. The CDR3 is made up of 15 amino acids. V was clipped by 0 bases and J by 7 bases, with 16 bases between them. Per germline, CDR1 SGHTS and CDR2 YDEGEE. CDR3 in DNA: TGTGCCAGCAGCTTGGTCCGGGAGGTTCGAGGTGGCTACACCTTC. It specifies CASSLVREVRGGYTF.

This chain connects TRBV28 to TRBJ1-2; D call uncertain. The CDR3 is made up of 13 amino acids. Germline assignment: CDR1 MDHEN and CDR2 SYDVKM. V was cut by 6 bases and J by 4 bases, with 12 bases left in between. The CDR3 coding sequence is TGTGCCAGCAGAGGCGGGAATTCCTATGGCTACACCTTC. This gives the protein CASRGGNSYGYTF.

The J gene is TRBJ1-3, the V gene TRBV7-6; perhaps TRBD1 as D (6 bases). This CDR3 is built from 14 residues. Germline V gene data show CDR1 as SGHVS and CDR2 as FNYEAQ. V lost 4 bases, J lost 4 bases, and 11 bases lay in between. This CDR3 is CASSSDRAGNTIYF. The CDR3 nucleotides are TGTGCCAGCAGCTCGGACAGAGCCGGAAACACCATATATTTT.

This rearrangement joins TRBV19 to TRBJ2-5; no firm D call. The CDR3 spans 15 residues. Germline assignment: CDR1 LNHDA and CDR2 SQIVND (reference sequence). Trimming pared 7 bases from V and 2 bases from J, leaving 17 bases between. The CDR3 sequence: CASTKTMQKQETQYF. CDR3 nucleotides: TGTGCCAGTACTAAAACCATGCAGAAACAAGAGACCCAGTACTTC. Drawing the rest from reference TRBV19 and TRBJ2-5, the complete variable domain is DGGITQSPKYLFRKEGQNVTLSCEQNLNHDAMYWYRQDPGQGLRLIYYSQIVNDFQKGDIAEGYSVSREKKESFPLTVTSAQKNPTAFYLCASTKTMQKQETQYFGPGTRLLVL.

The chain has TRBV6-6 and TRBJ2-3; TRBD2 matches at 8 bases. The CDR3 totals 14 residues. Trimming took 4 bases from V and 6 from J; bases not matched to a gene: 6. Germline V gene data show CDR1 as MNHNY and CDR2 as SVGAGI (reference sequence). CDR3 in amino acids: CASSFRGLADTQYF. The CDR3 coding sequence is TGTGCCAGCAGTTTCCGCGGACTAGCTGATACGCAGTATTTT.

This rearrangement joins TRBV9 to TRBJ2-1, with 9 bases matching TRBD2. The germline V gene has CDR1 SGDLS and CDR2 YYNGEE. This CDR3 spans 16 amino acids. J was trimmed by 3 bases and V by 0 bases; bases with no gene match: 4. The CDR3 region has the DNA TGTGCCAGCAGCGTAGACGCGGGAGGGCGCTACAATGAGCAGTTCTTC. This codes for CASSVDAGGRYNEQFF.

The chain links TRBV6-1 to TRBJ1-4, with D maybe TRBD1 (5 bases). The V end was cut by 8 bases, the J end by 0 bases, with 7 bases between. The CDR3 runs to 13 residues. Germline CDR1 reads MNHNS; CDR2 reads SASEGT. CDR3 sequence: CASGTATNEKLFF. In nucleotides, the CDR3 is TGTGCCAGCGGGACCGCAACTAATGAAAAACTGTTTTTT.

V gene TRBV5-1 combines with J gene TRBJ1-2, with D possibly being TRBD1 (5 bases). V was shortened by 4 bases and J by 4 bases, with 11 bases between the two germline ends. In germline, CDR1 is SGHRS, CDR2 YFSETQ. This CDR3 contains 13 residues. The CDR3 bases are TGCGCCAGCAGCGAGGGACGGATCTATGGCTACACCTTC. Its translation: CASSEGRIYGYTF.